The next 19 T cell receptor beta chains were all read from a single sample in a study of OX40 agonist ivuxolimab in advanced cancers. Using immunoSEQ multiplex PCR, the repertoire was profiled, and TCRdb retains in-frame clones only, with some absent. The sample has approximately 28,000 clones, roughly nine tenths seen once. The sample was CD4+ or CD8+ T cells sorted from blood, taken in a trial of the OX40 agonist ivuxolimab. The receptors stem from an adult with an advanced solid tumor such as melanoma, head and neck, liver or kidney cancer.

The chain links TRBV2 to TRBJ1-1, with D hard to call. The CDR3 runs 13 residues. The germline CDR1 and CDR2 sequences are SNHLY and FYNNEI. Trimming cost V 3 bases and J 4 bases, with 9 bases left between them. CDR3 sequence: CASSEGYGTEAFF. As DNA, the CDR3 is TGTGCCAGCAGTGAGGGGTACGGCACTGAAGCTTTCTTT. Together with reference TRBV2 and TRBJ1-1, the CDR3 gives the full variable domain: EPEVTQTPSHQVTQMGQEVILRCVPISNHLYFYWYRQILGQKVEFLVSFYNNEISEKSEIFDDQFSVERPDGSNFTLKIRSTKLEDSAMYFCASSEGYGTEAFFGQGTRLTVV.

The chain is built from TRBV7-9 and TRBJ2-1; TRBD1 or TRBD2 may be the D gene (5 bases each). V shed 5 bases and J shed 0 bases, with 14 bases lying between them. This CDR3 region has 16 residues. Per the germline V gene, CDR1 is SEHNR and CDR2 is FQNEAQ (reference sequence). The CDR3 coding sequence is TGTGCCAGCAGCCCCCGGGACGAGAGCTCCTACAATGAGCAGTTCTTC. As protein: CASSPRDESSYNEQFF.

The J gene is TRBJ1-4, the V gene TRBV4-1; D not certain. Trimming stripped 4 bases from V and 6 bases from J, with 18 bases between. The CDR3 is made up of 16 amino acids. Germline assignment: CDR1 MGHRA and CDR2 YSYEKL. The CDR3 region is CASSPLSGSWDEKLFF. CDR3 in DNA: TGCGCCAGCAGCCCCCTGTCTGGGTCGTGGGATGAAAAACTGTTTTTT.

This chain links TRBV7-8 with TRBJ1-1; 9 positions match TRBD1. The CDR3 runs 16 residues. Germline V gives CDR1 SGHVS, CDR2 FQNEAQ. V lost 5 bases, J lost 3 bases, and 10 bases stayed unmatched. The chain's CDR3 is CASSPSGQGRYTEAFF. The DNA of the CDR3 is TGTGCCAGCAGCCCCTCCGGACAGGGGCGTTACACTGAAGCTTTCTTT.

In this sample, this clone turned up a few times. The rearrangement uses TRBV5-4 and TRBJ1-5, with D perhaps matching TRBD1 (5 bases). Germline V gives CDR1 SGHNT, CDR2 YYREEE (reference sequence). Trimming cost V 1 base and J 6 bases, with 11 bases left between them. CDR3 size: 14 residues. In nucleotides, the CDR3 is TGTGCCAGCAGCTTGTCTGGGGCAAGTCAGCCCCAGCATTTT. This codes for CASSLSGASQPQHF.

A note on this clone: The conserved phenylalanine or tryptophan is not found at the CDR3 terminus, so this likely reflects a read error. The chain employs TRBV27 and TRBJ1-2; TRBD1 might be the D (5 bases). Trimming left V 5 bases short and J 4 bases short, with 17 bases between. The CDR3 has 15 residues. Germline-derived CDR1 and CDR2 are MNHEY and SMNVEV (reference sequence). CDR3 nucleotides: TGTGCCAGCAGTCACCAGGGTATGCAGGTCTATGGCTACACCCTC. Protein sequence: CASSHQGMQVYGYTL.

As concerns this clone: Other DNA sequences from this sample encode an identical CDR3 as well. The chain joins TRBV30 to TRBJ1-1; a weak D match, TRBD1 (6 bases). The CDR3 runs 13 residues. Germline values: CDR1 GTSNPN, CDR2 SVGIG (reference sequence). The V gene lost 0 bases and the J gene lost 5 bases, with 10 bases spanning the gap. CDR3: CAWSVGGGTEAFF. CDR3 DNA: TGTGCCTGGAGTGTAGGGGGAGGGACTGAAGCTTTCTTT.

The chain uses TRBV27 and TRBJ1-5, with D possibly being TRBD1 (6 bases). The CDR3 runs to 13 residues. V gave up 4 bases and J gave up 4 bases, with 8 bases separating them. Germline V gives CDR1 MNHEY, CDR2 SMNVEV (reference sequence). In DNA, the CDR3 is TGTGCCAGCAGTTATGGACAGAATCAGCCCCAGCATTTT. Amino acid sequence: CASSYGQNQPQHF.

The chain recombines TRBV9 with TRBJ2-5; D assignment may be TRBD1 or TRBD2 (5 bases each). V lost 0 bases and J 5 bases, leaving 14 bases between the germline ends. The CDR3 spans 15 residues. Germline CDR1 and CDR2: SGDLS and YYNGEE. The CDR3 bases are TGTGCCAGCAGCGTAGGGTCTCTTTGGGGGGAGACCCAGTACTTC. This sequence encodes CASSVGSLWGETQYF.

CDR3 coding DNA: TGTGCCAGCAGCTTGGGAAATGAGCAGTTCTTC. Translating it yields CASSLGNEQFF. The chain links TRBV5-4 to TRBJ2-1; D call uncertain. Germline V gives CDR1 SGHNT, CDR2 YYREEE (reference sequence). Deletions cut 0 bases from V and 7 bases from J, with 2 bases between. This CDR3 is 11 amino acids long.

The V call is TRBV27, the J call TRBJ1-1, with a weak D call TRBD1 (5 bases). The CDR3 loop spans 15 amino acids. CDR1 is MNHEY and CDR2 is SMNVEV in the germline V gene (reference sequence). V was pared by 6 bases and J by 5 bases, with 19 bases between. The CDR3: CASRYSLGGETEAFF. Here the CDR3 DNA reads TGTGCCAGCAGATACTCCCTGGGGGGGGAAACTGAAGCTTTCTTT.

The rearrangement links TRBV2 to TRBJ2-1; D remains ambiguous. V lost 4 bases, J lost 0 bases, and 16 bases lay in between. The CDR3 is 17 amino acids. Germline V CDR1 and CDR2: SNHLY, FYNNEI. Written as DNA, the CDR3 is TGTGCCAGCAGTGTTCATAGTCTGCTCCGCTCCTACAATGAGCAGTTCTTC. Translating gives CASSVHSLLRSYNEQFF.

This clone is a singleton in its sample. The gene calls are TRBV10-3 and TRBJ1-1; the D is unclear. CDR3 length: 12 residues. The V and J ends lost 3 bases and 6 bases respectively, with 8 bases between them. CDR1 is ENHRY and CDR2 is SYGVKD in the germline V gene. The CDR3 region is CAISEQTPEAFF. Written as DNA, the CDR3 is TGTGCCATCAGTGAACAGACTCCTGAAGCTTTCTTT.

There are a few counts of this clone. J is TRBJ2-7 and V is TRBV27, with 8 bases that match TRBD2. The CDR3 has 14 amino acids. Germline-derived CDR1 and CDR2 are MNHEY and SMNVEV (reference sequence). Trimming removed 2 bases from V and 6 bases from J; junction bases left unmatched: 6. The DNA of the CDR3 is TGTGCCAGCAGTTTAATGGCGGGAGGAGGCGAGCAGTACTTC. Encoded protein: CASSLMAGGGEQYF.

This clone was seen more than once but under ten times. J is TRBJ1-1 and V is TRBV4-1; no reliable D call. The length of the CDR3 is 13 residues. Germline V lookup: CDR1 MGHRA, CDR2 YSYEKL. Deletions cut 8 bases from V and 0 bases from J, with 10 bases between. In nucleotides, the CDR3 is TGCGCCAGCCTTGGCCAATTGAACACTGAAGCTTTCTTT. Translating it yields CASLGQLNTEAFF.

V gene TRBV5-5 combines with J gene TRBJ1-1; D remains unclear. Germline CDR1 and CDR2: SGHKS and YYEKEE (reference sequence). V dropped 5 bases and J dropped 1 base, with 9 bases sitting between them. The CDR3 has 13 residues. CDR3 protein: CASSSDTNTEAFF. The CDR3 DNA is TGTGCCAGCAGTTCAGACACGAACACTGAAGCTTTCTTT.

The chain uses TRBV28 and TRBJ2-1, with TRBD2 identical over 7 bases. The V and J ends lost 6 bases and 6 bases, in that order; junction bases with no gene match: 5. The CDR3 has 13 amino acids. Germline V gene lookup returns CDR1 MDHEN and CDR2 SYDVKM. CDR3 region: CASSPPGGNEQFF. CDR3 DNA sequence: TGTGCCAGCAGCCCCCCGGGGGGCAATGAGCAGTTCTTC.

The chain couples TRBV30 to TRBJ1-1; D is uncertain. In germline, CDR1 is GTSNPN, CDR2 SVGIG (reference sequence). V lost 0 bases and J 0 bases, leaving 8 bases between the germline ends. The CDR3 consists of 14 residues. CDR3 nucleotides: TGTGCCTGGAGTGTATTAAGGATGAACACTGAAGCTTTCTTT. Translating gives CAWSVLRMNTEAFF.

The chain is built from TRBV10-3 and TRBJ1-4, with TRBD1 identical over 8 bases. This CDR3 is built from 16 residues. V lost 3 bases and J lost 8; bases outside the gene matches: 11. Germline CDR1 ENHRY, CDR2 SYGVKD. The CDR3 loop reads CAISDGQGAIIEKLFF. CDR3 coding DNA: TGTGCCATCAGTGATGGGCAGGGGGCCATAATCGAAAAACTGTTTTTT.